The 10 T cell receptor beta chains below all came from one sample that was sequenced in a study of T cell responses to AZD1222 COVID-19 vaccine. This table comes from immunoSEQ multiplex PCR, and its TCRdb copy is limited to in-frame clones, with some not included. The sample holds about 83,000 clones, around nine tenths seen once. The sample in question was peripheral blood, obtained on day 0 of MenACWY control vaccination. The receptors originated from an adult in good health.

The chain's CDR3 is CASSATGDTEAFF. The CDR3 DNA sequence: TGTGCCAGCAGCGCGACAGGGGACACTGAAGCTTTCTTT. The rearrangement joins TRBV11-2 to TRBJ1-1; 8 bases agree with TRBD1. This CDR3 comprises 13 residues. In germline, CDR1 is SGHAT, CDR2 FQNNGV. V trimming: 5 bases; J trimming: 3 bases; junction bases outside the gene matches: 2.

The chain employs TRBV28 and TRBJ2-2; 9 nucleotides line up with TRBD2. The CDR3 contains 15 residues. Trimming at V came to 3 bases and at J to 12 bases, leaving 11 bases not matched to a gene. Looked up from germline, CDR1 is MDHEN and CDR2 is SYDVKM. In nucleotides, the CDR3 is TGTGCCAGCAGTTTCCCAGGGCTAGCGGGGTCTCAGCTGTTTTTT. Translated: CASSFPGLAGSQLFF.

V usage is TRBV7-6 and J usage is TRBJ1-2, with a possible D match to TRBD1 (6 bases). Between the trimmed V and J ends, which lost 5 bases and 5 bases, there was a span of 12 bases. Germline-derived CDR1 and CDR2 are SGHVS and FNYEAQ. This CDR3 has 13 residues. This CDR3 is CASSAGQKYGYTF. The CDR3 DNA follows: TGTGCCAGCAGCGCCGGACAGAAATATGGCTACACCTTC.

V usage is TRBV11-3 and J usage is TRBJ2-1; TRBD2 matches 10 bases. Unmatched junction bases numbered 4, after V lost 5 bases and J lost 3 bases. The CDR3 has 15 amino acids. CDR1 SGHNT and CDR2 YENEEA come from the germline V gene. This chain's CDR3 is CASSESGRGYNEQFF. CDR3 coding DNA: TGTGCCAGCAGCGAGAGCGGGAGGGGCTACAATGAGCAGTTCTTC.

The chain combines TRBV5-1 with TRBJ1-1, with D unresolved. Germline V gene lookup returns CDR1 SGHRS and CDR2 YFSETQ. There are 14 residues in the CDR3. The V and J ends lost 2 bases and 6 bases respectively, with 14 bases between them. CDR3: CASSFSGERAEAFF. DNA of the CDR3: TGCGCCAGCAGCTTCAGTGGGGAGCGGGCTGAAGCTTTCTTT.

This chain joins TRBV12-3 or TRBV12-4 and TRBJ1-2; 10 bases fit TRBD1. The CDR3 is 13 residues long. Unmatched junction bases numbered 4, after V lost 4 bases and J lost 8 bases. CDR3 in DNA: TGTGCCAGCAGTTGGACAGGGGGGGCGGGCTACACCTTC. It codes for CASSWTGGAGYTF.

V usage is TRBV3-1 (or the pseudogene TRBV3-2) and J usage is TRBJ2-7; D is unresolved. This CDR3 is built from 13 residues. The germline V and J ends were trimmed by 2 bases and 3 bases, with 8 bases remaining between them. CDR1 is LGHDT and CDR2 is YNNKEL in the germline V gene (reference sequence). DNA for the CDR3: TGTGCCAGCAGCCAAAGCTGGCTCTACGAGCAGTACTTC. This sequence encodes CASSQSWLYEQYF.

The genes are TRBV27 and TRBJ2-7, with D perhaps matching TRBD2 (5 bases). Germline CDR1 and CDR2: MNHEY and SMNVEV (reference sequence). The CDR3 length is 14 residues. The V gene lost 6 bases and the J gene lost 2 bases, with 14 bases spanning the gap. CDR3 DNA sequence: TGTGCCAGCAGCCGACGGAGGTGGGCCTACGAGCAGTACTTC. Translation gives CASSRRRWAYEQYF.

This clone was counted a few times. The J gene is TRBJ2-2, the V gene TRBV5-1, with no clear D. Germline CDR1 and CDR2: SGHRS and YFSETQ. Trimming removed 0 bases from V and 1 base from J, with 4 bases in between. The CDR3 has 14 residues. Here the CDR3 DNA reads TGCGCCAGCAGCTTGGGGGGGAACACCGGGGAGCTGTTTTTT. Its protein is CASSLGGNTGELFF.

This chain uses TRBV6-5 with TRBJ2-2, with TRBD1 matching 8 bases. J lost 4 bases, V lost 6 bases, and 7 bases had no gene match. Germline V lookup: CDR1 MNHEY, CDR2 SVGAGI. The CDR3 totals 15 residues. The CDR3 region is CASRVGTGFTGELFF. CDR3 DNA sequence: TGTGCCAGCAGGGTAGGGACAGGCTTCACCGGGGAGCTGTTTTTT.